The clone carrying this TCR beta chain has more than one count but fewer than ten. Its target is unknown. These data belong to a study of T cells in localized non-small cell lung cancer. Notes on the study in general: Owing to sequencing of a solitary tumor region, heterogeneity cannot be discounted. A denser population of T cells in blood accompanied longer overall survival.

Some clones are missing from TCRdb's copy, which holds only in-frame ones; the method was immunoSEQ multiplex PCR. The repertoire has fewer than 6,500 clones, over 35% of them found once; the top ten carry under 20%. The junction had 5 bases not matched to a gene; V was cut back by 4 bases and J by 4 bases. Germline V gives CDR1 SGHNT, CDR2 YENEEA. The CDR3 totals 15 residues. The source material was lung tumor tissue, sampled before any cancer treatment. The receptor was derived from a man aged 40 to 70 with stage I lung adenocarcinoma. This chain links TRBV11-3 with TRBJ2-1; the match to TRBD2 covers 9 bases. Here the CDR3 DNA reads TGTGCCAGCAGCTCGTCTAGCGGGGATTACAATGAGCAGTTCTTC. Translating it yields CASSSSSGDYNEQFF.